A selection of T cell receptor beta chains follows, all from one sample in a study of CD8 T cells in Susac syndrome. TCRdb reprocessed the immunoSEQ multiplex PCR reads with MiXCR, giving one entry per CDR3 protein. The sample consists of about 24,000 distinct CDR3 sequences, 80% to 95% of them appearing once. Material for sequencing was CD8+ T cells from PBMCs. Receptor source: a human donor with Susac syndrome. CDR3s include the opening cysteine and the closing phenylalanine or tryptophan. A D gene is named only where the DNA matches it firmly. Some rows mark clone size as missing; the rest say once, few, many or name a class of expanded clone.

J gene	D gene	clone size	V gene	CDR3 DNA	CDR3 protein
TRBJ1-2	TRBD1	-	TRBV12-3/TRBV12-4	TGTGCCAGCAGTTCGGGGGGACAGGTCCTAATCACCTTC	CASSSGGQVLITF
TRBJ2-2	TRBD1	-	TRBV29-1	TGCAGCGTTGGGCATGGGACAGAAATCCCAACCGGGGAGCTGTTTTTT	CSVGHGTEIPTGELFF
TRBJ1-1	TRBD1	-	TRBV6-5	TGTGCCAGCAGTTACGGGACAGGGCATTTCTTT	CASSYGTGHFF
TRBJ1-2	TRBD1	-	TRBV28	TGTGCCAGCAGTCCCCGGACAGGTTCCGGCTATGGCTACACCTTC	CASSPRTGSGYGYTF
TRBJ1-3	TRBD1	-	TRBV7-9	TGTGCCAGCAGCGAACGGACAGGGGGAATTGCTGGAAACACCATATATTTT	CASSERTGGIAGNTIYF
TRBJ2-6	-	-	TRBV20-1	TGCAGTGCTAGTCCCCACCCCGGGACCGTGATAGGGACATTTAATCCTGGGGCCAACGTCCTGACTTTC	CSASPHPGTVIGTFNPGANVLTF
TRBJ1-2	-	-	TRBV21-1	TGTGCCAGCAGCGGATGTCGGTATGCAGGGGGAAATAACTATGGCTACACCTTC	CASSGCRYAGGNNYGYTF
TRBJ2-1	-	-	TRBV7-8	TGTGCCAGCAGCTTAGAGGCGGGGGCCCCGACCTACAATGAGCAGTTCTTC	CASSLEAGAPTYNEQFF
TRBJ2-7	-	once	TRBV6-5	TGTGCCAGCAGTTACTCGGAATTAAACTACGAGCAGTACTTC	CASSYSELNYEQYF
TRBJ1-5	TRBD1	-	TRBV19	TGTGCCAGTAGTCCCCGGGACAGGGGCCCTCTTAGCAATCAGCCCCAGCATTTT	CASSPRDRGPLSNQPQHF